This is a list of T cell receptor delta chains from one sample in a study of γδ T cells in repeated Plasmodium falciparum infection. TCRdb called clones anew from the multiplex PCR reads with CATT. This table has 85,000 to 90,000 delta-chain clones, approximately 1.5% appearing once. Sequencing was carried out using gamma-delta T cells from blood. These receptors were collected from a pool of human donors (malaria-infected and uninfected, not separated). The CDR3 runs from the conserved cysteine through the conserved F or W.

CDR3aa	v_gene
CALECPEEYTDKLIF	TRDV1
CALGELYTPFYVQSTGGPGAKLIF	TRDV1
CALGELVRRGRCKESHSRLKYTDKLIF	TRDV1
CALGINLVTKLIF	TRDV1
CALGGPSIPNLKVLGDTDKLIF	TRDV1
CALGENPPLYWGIRLGKLIF	TRDV1
CACDTVELLGDTSDTDKLIF	TRDV2
CACDTVGGATTDKLIF	TRDV2
CAFPPWGIRQYTDKLIF	TRDV3
CACDRLGTNTDKLIF	TRDV2
CALGELQPWLKEPWWRTDKLIF	TRDV1
CALGEPPIGGYRYTDKLIF	TRDV1
CALGDFLLWGIPQGGKLIF	TRDV1